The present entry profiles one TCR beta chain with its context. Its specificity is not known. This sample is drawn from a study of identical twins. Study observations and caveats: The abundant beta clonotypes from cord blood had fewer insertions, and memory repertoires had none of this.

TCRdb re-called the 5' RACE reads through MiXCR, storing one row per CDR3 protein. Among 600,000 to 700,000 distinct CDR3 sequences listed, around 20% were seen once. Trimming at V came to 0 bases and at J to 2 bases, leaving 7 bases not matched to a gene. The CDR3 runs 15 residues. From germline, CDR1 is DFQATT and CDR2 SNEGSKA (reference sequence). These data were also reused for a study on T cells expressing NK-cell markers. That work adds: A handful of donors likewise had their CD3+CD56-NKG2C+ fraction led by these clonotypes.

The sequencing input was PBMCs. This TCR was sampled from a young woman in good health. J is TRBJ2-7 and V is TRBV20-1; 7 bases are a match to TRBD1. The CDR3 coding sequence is TGCAGTGCTAGAGATCGGAGACAGGGAGCCTACGAGCAGTACTTC. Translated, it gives CSARDRRQGAYEQYF.